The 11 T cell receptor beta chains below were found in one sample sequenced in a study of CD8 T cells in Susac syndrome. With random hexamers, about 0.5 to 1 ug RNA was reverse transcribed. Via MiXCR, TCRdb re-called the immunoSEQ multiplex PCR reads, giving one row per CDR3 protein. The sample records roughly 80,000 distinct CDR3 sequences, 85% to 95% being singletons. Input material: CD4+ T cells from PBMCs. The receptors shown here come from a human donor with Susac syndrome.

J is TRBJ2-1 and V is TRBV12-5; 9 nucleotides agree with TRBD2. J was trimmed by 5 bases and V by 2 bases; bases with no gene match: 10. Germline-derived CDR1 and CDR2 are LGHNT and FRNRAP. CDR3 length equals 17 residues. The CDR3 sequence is CASGLMPGTSLHNEQFF. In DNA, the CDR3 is TGTGCTAGTGGTTTGATGCCCGGGACTAGCCTCCACAATGAGCAGTTCTTC.

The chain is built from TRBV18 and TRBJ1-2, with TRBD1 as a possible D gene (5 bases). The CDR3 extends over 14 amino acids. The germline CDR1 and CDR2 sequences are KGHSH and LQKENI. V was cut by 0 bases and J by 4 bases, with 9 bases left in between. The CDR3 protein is CASSPPAGLYGYTF. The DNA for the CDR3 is TGTGCCAGCTCACCACCGGCAGGGCTCTATGGCTACACCTTC. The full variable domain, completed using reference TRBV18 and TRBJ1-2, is NAGVMQNPRHLVRRRGQEARLRCSPMKGHSHVYWYRQLPEEGLKFMVYLQKENIIDESGMPKERFSAEFPKEGPSILRIQQVVRGDSAAYFCASSPPAGLYGYTFGSGTRLTVV.

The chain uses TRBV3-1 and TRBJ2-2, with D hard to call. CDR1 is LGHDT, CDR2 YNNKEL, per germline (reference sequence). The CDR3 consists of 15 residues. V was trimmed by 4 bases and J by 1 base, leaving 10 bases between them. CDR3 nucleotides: TGTGCCAGCAGCCGACACCATCAGAACACCGGGGAGCTGTTTTTT. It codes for CASSRHHQNTGELFF.

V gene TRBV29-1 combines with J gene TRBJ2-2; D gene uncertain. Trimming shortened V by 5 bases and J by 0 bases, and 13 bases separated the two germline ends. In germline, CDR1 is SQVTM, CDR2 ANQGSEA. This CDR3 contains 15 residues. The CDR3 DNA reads TGCAGCGTTCGCAGGAAGAAAACGAACACCGGGGAGCTGTTTTTT. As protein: CSVRRKKTNTGELFF.

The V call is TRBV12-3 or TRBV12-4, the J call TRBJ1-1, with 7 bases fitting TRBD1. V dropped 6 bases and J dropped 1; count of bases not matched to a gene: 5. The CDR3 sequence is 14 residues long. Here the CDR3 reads CASRERQGNTEAFF. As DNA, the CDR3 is TGTGCCAGCAGGGAGCGACAGGGGAACACTGAAGCTTTCTTT.

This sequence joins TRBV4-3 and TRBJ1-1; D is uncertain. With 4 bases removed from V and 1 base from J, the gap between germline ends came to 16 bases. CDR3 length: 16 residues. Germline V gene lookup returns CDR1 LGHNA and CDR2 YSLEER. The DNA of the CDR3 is TGCGCCAGCAGCCCCCAGTCCAGCATTAGGAACACTGAAGCTTTCTTT. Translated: CASSPQSSIRNTEAFF.

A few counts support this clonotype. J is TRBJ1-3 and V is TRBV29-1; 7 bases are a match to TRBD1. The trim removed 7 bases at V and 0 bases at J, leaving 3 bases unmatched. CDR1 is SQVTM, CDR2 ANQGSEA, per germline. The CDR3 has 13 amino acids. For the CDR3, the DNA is TGCAGCGCCGGGACAGACTCTGGAAACACCATATATTTT. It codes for CSAGTDSGNTIYF.

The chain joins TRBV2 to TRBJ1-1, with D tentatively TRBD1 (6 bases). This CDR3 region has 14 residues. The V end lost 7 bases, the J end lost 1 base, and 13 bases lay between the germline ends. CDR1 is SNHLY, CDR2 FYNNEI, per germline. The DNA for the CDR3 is TGTGCCAGCACAGTGGGGGCGGCGAACACTGAAGCTTTCTTT. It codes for CASTVGAANTEAFF.

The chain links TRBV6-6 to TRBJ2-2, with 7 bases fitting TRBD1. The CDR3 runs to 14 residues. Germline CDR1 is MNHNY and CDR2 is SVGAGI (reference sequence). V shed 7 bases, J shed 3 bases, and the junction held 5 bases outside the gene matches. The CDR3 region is CASKTGVDTGELFF. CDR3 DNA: TGTGCCAGCAAAACAGGGGTGGACACCGGGGAGCTGTTTTTT.

The CDR3 protein is CASSSPGTPPYEQYF. DNA for the CDR3: TGTGCCAGCAGTTCCCCCGGGACTCCACCCTACGAGCAGTACTTC. This chain joins TRBV6-6 and TRBJ2-7, with a weak D call TRBD2 (6 bases). CDR1 MNHNY and CDR2 SVGAGI come from the germline V gene (reference sequence). The CDR3 runs 15 residues. V was clipped by 4 bases and J by 2 bases, with 15 bases between them.

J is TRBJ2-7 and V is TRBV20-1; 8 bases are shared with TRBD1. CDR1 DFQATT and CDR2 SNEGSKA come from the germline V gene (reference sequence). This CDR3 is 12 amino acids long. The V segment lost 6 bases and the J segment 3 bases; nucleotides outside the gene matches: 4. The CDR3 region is CSARTGYYEQYF. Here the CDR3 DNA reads TGCAGTGCCAGGACAGGGTACTACGAGCAGTACTTC.